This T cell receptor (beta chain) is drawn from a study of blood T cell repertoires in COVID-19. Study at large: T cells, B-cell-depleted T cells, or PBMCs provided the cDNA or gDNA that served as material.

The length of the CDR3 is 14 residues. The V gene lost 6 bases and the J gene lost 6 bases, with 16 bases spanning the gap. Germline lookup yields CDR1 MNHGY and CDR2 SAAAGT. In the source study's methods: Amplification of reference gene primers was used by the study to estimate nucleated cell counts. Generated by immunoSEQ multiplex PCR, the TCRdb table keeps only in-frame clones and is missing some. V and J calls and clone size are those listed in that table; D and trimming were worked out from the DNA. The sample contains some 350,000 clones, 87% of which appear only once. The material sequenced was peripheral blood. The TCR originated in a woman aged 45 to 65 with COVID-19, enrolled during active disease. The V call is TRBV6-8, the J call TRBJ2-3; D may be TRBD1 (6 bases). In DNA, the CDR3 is TGTGCCAGCAGCGTGGACAGTTTGTCGGATACGCAGTATTTT. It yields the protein CASSVDSLSDTQYF.